Presented here are 17 T cell receptor beta chains from one specimen sequenced in a study of molecular identifiers for immune sequencing clone quantification. TCRdb fed the PCR reads into MiXCR, producing one record per CDR3 protein. The data hold roughly 320,000 distinct CDR3 sequences, with 20% to 25% observed a single time. Sample: naive CD8+ T cells from blood, with Jurkat cell RNA spiked in. Documented subset: FACS-sorted CD8+CD4-CCR7+CD45RA+ naive T cells. These receptor sequences come from a human donor in good health. Some libraries in this study had Jurkat cell RNA spiked in.

This clonotype has ten or more counts. The CDR3 coding sequence is TGCGCCAGCAGCCAAGCGCGGGGCCCCTACAATGAGCAGTTCTTC. Encoded protein: CASSQARGPYNEQFF. The genes are TRBV4-3 and TRBJ2-1; D is possibly TRBD2 (6 bases). The CDR3 loop spans 15 amino acids. Germline CDR1 and CDR2: LGHNA and YSLEER. V gave up 1 base and J gave up 2 bases, with 9 bases separating them.

There are many counts of this clonotype. This rearrangement joins TRBV7-9 to TRBJ1-4; D remains unclear. The V gene's germline CDR1 is SEHNR and CDR2 FQNEAQ (reference sequence). Deletions cut 6 bases from V and 6 bases from J, with 11 bases between. The CDR3 sequence is 13 residues long. CDR3 sequence: CASRTLKDEKLFF. In nucleotides, the CDR3 is TGTGCCAGCAGAACATTAAAGGATGAAAAACTGTTTTTT.

The sample holds a few counts of this clonotype. In nucleotides, the CDR3 is TGTGCCAGCAGTTTACTGGGGGGACAGGGACCGCCCCAGCATTTT. Protein: CASSLLGGQGPPQHF. The V call is TRBV27, the J call TRBJ1-5; 9 nucleotides align to TRBD1. J gave up 9 bases and V 2 bases, and 8 bases lay outside the gene matches. CDR1 and CDR2 from the germline V gene are MNHEY and SMNVEV (reference sequence). This CDR3 comprises 15 residues.

A few counts support this clonotype. The gene calls are TRBV4-1 and TRBJ2-6; D gene ambiguous. Trimming pared 1 base from V and 4 bases from J, leaving 8 bases between. The CDR3 is 15 residues long. Germline V gives CDR1 MGHRA, CDR2 YSYEKL. CDR3 coding DNA: TGCGCCAGCAGCCAAGTGGTCCTAGGGGCCAACGTCCTGACTTTC. Translation: CASSQVVLGANVLTF.

On this clonotype itself: A much larger clone lies one base from this, so it may be a read error. The rearrangement joins TRBV20-1 to TRBJ2-7, with a possible D match to TRBD2 (7 bases). Per germline, CDR1 DFQATT and CDR2 SNEGSKA (reference sequence). The length of the CDR3 is 14 residues. Trimming cost V 2 bases and J 6 bases, with 17 bases left between them. The CDR3 reads CSARLRGPPREQYF. The DNA of the CDR3 is TGCAGTGCTAGATTGCGGGGGCCTCCTCGCGAGCAGTACTTC.

A remark on this clonotype: With a much larger clone just one base away, this may be a read error. V and J are TRBV2 and TRBJ2-7; 8 bases align to TRBD1. CDR1 is SNHLY and CDR2 is FYNNEI in the germline V gene. The CDR3 length is 14 residues. The CDR3 sequence is CASSSGGHLYEHYF. CDR3 nucleotides: TGTGCCAGCAGTTCAGGGGGCCACCTCTACGAGCATTACTTC.

This chain uses TRBV7-9 with TRBJ2-7; D uncertain. The germline V and J ends were trimmed by 5 bases and 3 bases, with 20 bases remaining between them. In germline, CDR1 is SEHNR, CDR2 FQNEAQ (reference sequence). CDR3 size: 16 residues. The DNA for the CDR3 is TGTGCCAGCAGCCCCCAAGGCGCGGCAGCAAGCTACGAGCAGTACTTC. It encodes CASSPQGAAASYEQYF. The entire variable domain, with the rest obtained from reference TRBV7-9 and TRBJ2-7, is as follows: DTGVSQNPRHKITKRGQNVTFRCDPISEHNRLYWYRQTLGQGPEFLTYFQNEAQLEKSRLLSDRFSAERPKGSFSTLEIQRTEQGDSAMYLCASSPQGAAASYEQYFGPGTRLTVT.

The chain is built from TRBV13 and TRBJ1-1, with a possible D match to TRBD1 (6 bases). This CDR3 has 15 residues. Germline V CDR1 and CDR2: PRHDT, FYEKMQ (reference sequence). Trimming pared 5 bases from V and 0 bases from J, leaving 13 bases between. Here the CDR3 DNA reads TGTGCCAGCAGCACCGAGGGGGTTCTGAACACTGAAGCTTTCTTT. Translation: CASSTEGVLNTEAFF.

This clonotype has a count of ten or more. This sequence joins TRBV6-5 and TRBJ2-5, with a tentative D call TRBD1 (6 bases). The CDR3 extends over 15 amino acids. Germline CDR1 reads MNHEY; CDR2 reads SVGAGI. Deletions cut 0 bases from V and 5 bases from J, with 13 bases between. For the CDR3, the DNA is TGTGCCAGCAGTTACTCGATCAACAGGGCGGAGACCCAGTACTTC. It encodes CASSYSINRAETQYF.

This clonotype has a count of ten or more. The chain links TRBV4-3 to TRBJ2-1, with a possible D match to TRBD1 (5 bases). This CDR3 contains 12 residues. The germline V gene has CDR1 LGHNA and CDR2 YSLEER. The V end lost 1 base, the J end lost 10 bases, and 8 bases lay between the germline ends. In DNA, the CDR3 is TGCGCCAGCAGCCAAGGGGGCCAGGAGCAGTTCTTC. Its translation is CASSQGGQEQFF.

This clonotype has at least ten counts. This chain connects TRBV6-5 to TRBJ1-1; the D is unclear. With 0 bases removed from V and 6 bases from J, the gap between germline ends came to 8 bases. CDR3 length: 13 residues. The germline V gene has CDR1 MNHEY and CDR2 SVGAGI. The CDR3 region is CASSYSWGSEAFF. The CDR3 bases are TGTGCCAGCAGTTACTCCTGGGGTTCTGAAGCTTTCTTT.

The chain recombines TRBV19 with TRBJ2-2, with D perhaps matching TRBD2 (6 bases). The CDR3 length is 14 residues. The germline CDR1 and CDR2 sequences are LNHDA and SQIVND (reference sequence). V dropped 7 bases and J dropped 6 bases, with 15 bases sitting between them. The CDR3 DNA reads as TGTGCCAGTACGGACGGGGGTAGAGCCGGGGAGCTGTTTTTT. Protein sequence: CASTDGGRAGELFF.

Remarks on this clonotype: A much larger clone sits a single nucleotide away, making a read error possible. The rearrangement joins TRBV12-3 or TRBV12-4 to TRBJ2-5; the D gene could be TRBD1 or TRBD2 (5 bases each). This CDR3 region has 12 residues. The DNA for the CDR3 is TGTGCCAGCAGTTATGGGGGAGAGGCCCAGTACTTC. Its translation: CASSYGGEAQYF.

There are a few counts of this clonotype. At one end, the junction sequence differs from germline, possibly due to a read error. The V gene is TRBV2, the J gene TRBJ2-3; 11 bases align to TRBD2. Germline CDR1 reads SNHLY; CDR2 reads FYNNEI. The length of the CDR3 is 16 residues. The CDR3 DNA reads TGTGCCAGCAGACCCTTAGCGGGGGGGCCGGCAGATACGCGGTATTTT. Protein sequence: CASRPLAGGPADTRYF.

V usage is TRBV20-1 and J usage is TRBJ2-1; TRBD2 matches at 7 bases. V was clipped by 0 bases and J by 4 bases; unmatched bases: 12. The V gene's germline CDR1 is DFQATT and CDR2 SNEGSKA (reference sequence). The CDR3 has 17 residues. CDR3 DNA sequence: TGCAGTGCTAGAGATCCGGCGGGAGCACCTAATTACAATGAGCAGTTCTTC. The encoded protein is CSARDPAGAPNYNEQFF.

As to this clonotype: A much more abundant neighbour one base away suggests this may be a read error. Since the CDR3 does not end with the conserved phenylalanine or tryptophan, this likely comes from a read error. The J gene is TRBJ2-2, the V gene TRBV5-3; D is uncertain. TRBV5-3 is flagged as an ORF with uncertain function. This CDR3 comprises 15 residues. CDR3 sequence reads: CASSSEASNTGELFL. CDR3 nucleotide sequence: TGTGCCAGCAGCTCCGAAGCATCGAACACCGGGGAGCTGTTTCTT.

This clonotype was recorded many times. The gene calls are TRBV4-1 and TRBJ1-5, with D unclear. There are 16 residues in the CDR3. Germline CDR1 MGHRA, CDR2 YSYEKL. With 4 bases removed from V and 0 bases from J, the gap between germline ends came to 13 bases. CDR3 sequence (DNA): TGCGCCAGCAGCCCGACTTTGGTGAATAGCAATCAGCCCCAGCATTTT. Residues: CASSPTLVNSNQPQHF.